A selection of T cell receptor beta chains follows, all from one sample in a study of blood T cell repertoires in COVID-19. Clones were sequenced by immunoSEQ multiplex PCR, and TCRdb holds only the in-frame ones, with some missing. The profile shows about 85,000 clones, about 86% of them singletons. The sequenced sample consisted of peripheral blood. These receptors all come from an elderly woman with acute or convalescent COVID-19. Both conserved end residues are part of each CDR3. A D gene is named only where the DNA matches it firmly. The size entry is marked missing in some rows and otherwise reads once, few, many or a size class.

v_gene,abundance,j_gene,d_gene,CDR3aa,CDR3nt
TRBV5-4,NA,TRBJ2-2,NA,CASSSALRANTGELFF,TGTGCCAGCAGCTCCGCGCTGCGTGCGAACACCGGGGAGCTGTTTTTT
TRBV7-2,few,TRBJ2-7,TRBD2,CASSLYSGGAHEQYF,TGTGCCAGCTCCTTGTACTCCGGGGGGGCCCACGAGCAGTACTTC
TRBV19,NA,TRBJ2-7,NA,CASSFLLSSYEQYF,TGTGCCAGTAGTTTCCTACTAAGCAGCTACGAGCAGTACTTC
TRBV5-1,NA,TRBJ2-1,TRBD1,CASSLRARGFDEQFF,TGCGCCAGCAGCTTGCGGGCCAGGGGGTTCGATGAGCAGTTCTTC
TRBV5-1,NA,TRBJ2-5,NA,CASSEPSSETQYF,TGCGCCAGCAGCGAGCCCTCTAGCGAGACCCAGTACTTC
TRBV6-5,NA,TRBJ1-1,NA,CASRLYTVLNTEAFF,TGTGCCAGCAGGCTTTATACAGTCTTGAACACTGAAGCTTTCTTT
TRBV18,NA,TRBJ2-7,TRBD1,CASSPPEAGGSYEQYF,TGTGCCAGCTCACCACCTGAGGCAGGGGGCTCCTACGAGCAGTACTTC
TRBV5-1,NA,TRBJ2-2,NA,CASSLGGPGTGELFF,TGCGCCAGCAGCTTGGGGGGGCCCGGCACCGGGGAGCTGTTTTTT
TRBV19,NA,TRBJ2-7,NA,CASSTNRALPPYEQYF,TGTGCCAGTAGTACAAACAGGGCGCTACCCCCCTACGAGCAGTACTTC
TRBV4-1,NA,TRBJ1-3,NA,CASSQDRGNTVSGNTIYF,TGCGCCAGCAGCCAAGATCGGGGTAACACCGTCTCTGGAAACACCATATATTTT
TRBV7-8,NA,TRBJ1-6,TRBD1,CASTDDRGYNSPLHF,TGTGCCAGCACCGATGACAGGGGCTATAATTCACCCCTCCACTTT
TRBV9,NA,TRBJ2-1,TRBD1,CASSVITGGNEQFF,TGTGCCAGCAGCGTCATTACAGGGGGTAATGAGCAGTTCTTC
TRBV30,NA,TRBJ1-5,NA,CAWSPDTDGTQHF,TGTGCCTGGAGTCCAGACACGGACGGGACCCAGCATTTT
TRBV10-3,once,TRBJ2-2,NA,CAISESGGPGELFF,TGTGCCATCAGTGAGTCCGGGGGGCCCGGGGAGCTGTTTTTT
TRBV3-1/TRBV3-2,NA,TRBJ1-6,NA,CASSQETGPLHF,TGTGCCAGCAGCCAAGAAACGGGACCCCTCCACTTT
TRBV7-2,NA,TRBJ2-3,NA,CASSLSSPTDTQYF,TGTGCCAGCAGCTTGTCATCCCCCACAGATACGCAGTATTTT
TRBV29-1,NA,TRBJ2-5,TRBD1,CSPESRGETQYF,TGCAGCCCTGAGTCCAGGGGGGAGACCCAGTACTTC
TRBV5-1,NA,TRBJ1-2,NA,CASSLDRDYGYTF,TGCGCCAGCAGCTTGGACAGGGACTATGGCTACACCTTC
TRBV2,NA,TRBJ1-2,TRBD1,CASREDRLYGYTF,TGTGCCAGCAGAGAGGACAGGCTCTATGGCTACACCTTC
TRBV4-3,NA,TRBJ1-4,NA,CASSQDEGATNEKLFF,TGCGCCAGCAGCCAAGATGAGGGCGCAACTAATGAAAAACTGTTTTTT
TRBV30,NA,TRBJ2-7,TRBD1,CAWTGTGGTQQYF,TGTGCCTGGACCGGGACAGGGGGAACCCAGCAGTACTTC
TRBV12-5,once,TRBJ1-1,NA,CASGFGEGEAFF,TGTGCTAGTGGTTTCGGGGAGGGTGAAGCTTTCTTT
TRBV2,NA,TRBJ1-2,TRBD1,CASSVVGTGNGYTF,TGTGCCAGCAGTGTTGTTGGGACAGGGAATGGCTACACCTTC
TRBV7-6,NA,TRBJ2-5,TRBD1,CASSTRQGVSETQYF,TGTGCCAGCAGCACCCGACAGGGGGTAAGCGAGACCCAGTACTTC
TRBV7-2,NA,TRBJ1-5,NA,CASSFRGSQPQHF,TGTGCCAGCAGCTTCCGGGGGAGTCAGCCCCAGCATTTT
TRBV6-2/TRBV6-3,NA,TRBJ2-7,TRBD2,CASSLLAGGPSSYEQYF,TGTGCCAGCAGCCTCCTAGCGGGAGGGCCGAGCTCCTACGAGCAGTACTTC
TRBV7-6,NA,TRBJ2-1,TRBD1,CASSSTGGGYNEQFF,TGTGCCAGCAGCTCGACAGGGGGCGGCTACAATGAGCAGTTCTTC
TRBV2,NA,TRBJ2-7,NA,CASSGGRRSYEQYF,TGTGCCAGCAGTGGGGGCCGCCGCTCCTACGAGCAGTACTTC
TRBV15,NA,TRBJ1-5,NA,CATSREAQPQHF,TGTGCCACCAGCAGAGAGGCTCAGCCCCAGCATTTT
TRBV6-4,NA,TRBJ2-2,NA,CASSETANTGELFF,TGTGCCAGCAGTGAGACTGCGAACACCGGGGAGCTGTTTTTT